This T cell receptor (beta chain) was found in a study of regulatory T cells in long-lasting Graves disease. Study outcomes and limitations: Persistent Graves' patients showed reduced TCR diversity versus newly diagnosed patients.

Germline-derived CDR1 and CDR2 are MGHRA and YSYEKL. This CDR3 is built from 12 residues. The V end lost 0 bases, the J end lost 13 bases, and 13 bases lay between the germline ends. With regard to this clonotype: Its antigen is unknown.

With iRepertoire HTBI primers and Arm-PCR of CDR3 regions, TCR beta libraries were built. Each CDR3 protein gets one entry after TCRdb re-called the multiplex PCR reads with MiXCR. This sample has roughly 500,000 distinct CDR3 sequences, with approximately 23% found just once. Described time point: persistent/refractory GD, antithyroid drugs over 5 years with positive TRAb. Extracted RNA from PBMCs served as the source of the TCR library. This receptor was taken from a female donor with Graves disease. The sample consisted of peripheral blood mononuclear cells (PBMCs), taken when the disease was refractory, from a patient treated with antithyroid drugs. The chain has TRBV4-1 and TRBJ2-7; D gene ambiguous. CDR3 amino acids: CASSQELSSIYF. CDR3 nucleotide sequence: TGCGCCAGCAGCCAAGAGTTGAGTAGTATCTACTTC.